The 3 T cell receptor beta chains listed next were all sequenced from one sample in a study of CD8+ T cells in alopecia areata. Once RNA had been extracted, it was reverse transcribed into cDNA to act as the sequencing template. Profiling relied on immunoSEQ multiplex PCR, and the TCRdb table lists in-frame clones only, not all of them. The sample lists about 190,000 clones; around 60% were seen once. Treatment indicated: oral pan-JAK inhibitor, 5-10 mg twice daily. This sample comprised CD4+ T cells sorted from blood, obtained at week 4, from a patient treated with tofacitinib. Receptors originate from a human donor with alopecia areata.

The chain links TRBV4-1 to TRBJ2-7; 7 nucleotides match TRBD2. The junction had 6 bases not matched to a gene; V was cut back by 4 bases and J by 3 bases. Germline V gene sequence: CDR1 MGHRA, CDR2 YSYEKL. This CDR3 is 14 amino acids long. CDR3 amino acids: CASSPEWDYYEQYF. As DNA, the CDR3 is TGCGCCAGCAGCCCTGAGTGGGACTACTACGAGCAGTACTTC.

V and J are TRBV6-6 and TRBJ2-7, with D possibly matching TRBD2 (6 bases). Germline values: CDR1 MNHNY, CDR2 SVGAGI (reference sequence). This CDR3 has 12 amino acids. V dropped 5 bases and J dropped 4 bases, with 9 bases sitting between them. DNA of the CDR3: TGTGCCAGCAGTCAGACTAGTTACGAGCAGTACTTC. This translates into CASSQTSYEQYF.

This clone was found a few times. V is TRBV6-6 and J is TRBJ1-3; a weak D match, TRBD1 (5 bases). This CDR3 is 13 amino acids long. Trimming pared 5 bases from V and 7 bases from J, leaving 12 bases between. CDR1 and CDR2 (germline): MNHNY, SVGAGI (reference sequence). The CDR3 reads CASSPPGGNTIYF. CDR3 coding DNA: TGTGCCAGCAGTCCTCCCGGGGGGAACACCATATATTTT.